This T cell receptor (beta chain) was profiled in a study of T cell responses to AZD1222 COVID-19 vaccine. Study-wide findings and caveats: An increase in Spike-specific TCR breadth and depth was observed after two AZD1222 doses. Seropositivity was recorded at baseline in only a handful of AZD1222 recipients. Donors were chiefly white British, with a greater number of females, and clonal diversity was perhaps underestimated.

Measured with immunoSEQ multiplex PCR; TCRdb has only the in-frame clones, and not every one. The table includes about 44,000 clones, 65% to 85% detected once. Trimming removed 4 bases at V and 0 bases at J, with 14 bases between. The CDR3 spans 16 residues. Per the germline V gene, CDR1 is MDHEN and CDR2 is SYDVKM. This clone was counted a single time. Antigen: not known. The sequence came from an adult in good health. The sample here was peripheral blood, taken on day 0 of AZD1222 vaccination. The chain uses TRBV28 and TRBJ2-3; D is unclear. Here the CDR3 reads CASSSPKSGSTDTQYF. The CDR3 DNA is TGTGCCAGCAGTTCCCCGAAGTCCGGGAGCACAGATACGCAGTATTTT.